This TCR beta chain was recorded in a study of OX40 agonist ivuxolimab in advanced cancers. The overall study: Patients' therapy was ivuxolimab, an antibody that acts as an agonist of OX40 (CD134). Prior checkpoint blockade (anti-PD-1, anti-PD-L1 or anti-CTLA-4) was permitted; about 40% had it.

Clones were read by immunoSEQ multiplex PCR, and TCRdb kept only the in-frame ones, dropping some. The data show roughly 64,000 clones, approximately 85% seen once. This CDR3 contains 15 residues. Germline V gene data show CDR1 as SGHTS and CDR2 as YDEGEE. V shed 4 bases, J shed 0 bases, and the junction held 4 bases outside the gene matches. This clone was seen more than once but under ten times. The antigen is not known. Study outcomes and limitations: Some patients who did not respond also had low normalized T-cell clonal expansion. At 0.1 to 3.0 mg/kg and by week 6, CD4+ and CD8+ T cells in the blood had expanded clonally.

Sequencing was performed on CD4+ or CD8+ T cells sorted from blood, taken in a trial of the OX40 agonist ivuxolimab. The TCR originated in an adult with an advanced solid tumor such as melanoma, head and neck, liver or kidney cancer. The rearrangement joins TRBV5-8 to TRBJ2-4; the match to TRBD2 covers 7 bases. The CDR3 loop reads CASSKRDLAKNIQYF. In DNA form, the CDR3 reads TGTGCCAGCAGCAAGCGGGATTTAGCCAAAAACATTCAGTACTTC.